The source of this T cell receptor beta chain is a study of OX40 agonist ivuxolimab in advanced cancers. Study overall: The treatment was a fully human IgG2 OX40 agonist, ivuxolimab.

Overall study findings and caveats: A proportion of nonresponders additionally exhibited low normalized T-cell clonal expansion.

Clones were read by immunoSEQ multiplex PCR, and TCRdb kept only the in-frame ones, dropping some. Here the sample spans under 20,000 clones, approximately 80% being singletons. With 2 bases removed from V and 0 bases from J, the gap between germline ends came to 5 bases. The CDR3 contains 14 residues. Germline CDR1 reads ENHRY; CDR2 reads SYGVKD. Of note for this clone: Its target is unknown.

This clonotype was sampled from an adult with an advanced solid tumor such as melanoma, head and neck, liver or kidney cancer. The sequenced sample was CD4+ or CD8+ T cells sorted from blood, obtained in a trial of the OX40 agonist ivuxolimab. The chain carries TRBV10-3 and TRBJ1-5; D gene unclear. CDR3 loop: CAISERSSNQPQHF. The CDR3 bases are TGTGCCATCAGTGAGAGGAGTAGCAATCAGCCCCAGCATTTT.